One T cell receptor beta chain is described in this entry. The antigen it recognizes is unknown. Within one base of it there is no much larger clone, and no base qualities were kept. This sample stems from a study of a mutant IDH1 vaccine in newly diagnosed glioma (dated by TCRdb to 2020 to 2023). Regarding the research as a whole: Of the 25 to 40 treated patients, around 62% were male and around 40% were female, and the mean age was approximately 40 years. Longitudinal TCRB deep sequencing was done for about two dozen treated patients, wherever samples were available for exploratory analyses. Peripheral blood was drawn at six visits: V03 (baseline), V05, V07, V10, V12 and V13. Before enrollment, most patients had been given radiochemotherapy with temozolomide as standard therapy, while the rest had received either radiotherapy alone or temozolomide alone. Summary of the overall study and its limitations: PBMC samples for TCRB deep sequencing were selected based on availability. Vaccine-induced immune responses across multiple MHC alleles were detected in over 80% of patients. No apparent relationship was observed between pseudoprogression and alterations in the top peripheral T cell clonotypes detected by TCRB sequencing. According to the authors, sample limitations meant that analyses of patient blood samples could not be reproduced.

The sample's time point, from its label and the paper: baseline, week 1 (first vaccination visit). The treatment or condition label, as the study defines it: pre-vaccination baseline after standard-of-care therapy. All donors had newly diagnosed IDH1-mutant astrocytomas of WHO grade 3 or 4 that showed loss of nuclear ATRX. The samples were drawn from NOA16, a multicentre, single-arm, open-label phase I trial in Germany that tested a mutant IDH1 peptide vaccine in humans for the first time. Blood drawn at visit V03 was used as the baseline sample for immunogenicity testing. Genomic DNA for TCRB sequencing was extracted from EDTA blood using the DNeasy Blood and Tissue Kit. The germline V gene specifies SGHNT as CDR1 and YENEEA as CDR2. Deletion took 0 bases off V and 7 bases off J, with a span of 21 bases between the germline ends. The CDR3 covers 18 residues, taking in both the cysteine and the phenylalanine. The retained sequence is limited to the CDR3, 54 bases, with the frame set at the first base.

The method was the immunoSEQ multiplex PCR assay. Rearranged TCR beta chain sequences were amplified with the hsTCRB Kit following the manufacturer's protocol. TCRB libraries were sequenced on an Illumina MiSeq. The paper's data handling went like this. Demultiplexing, trimming and gene mapping were performed with the kit vendor's proprietary platform. This is the immuneACCESS table as TCRdb keeps it, with only in-frame sequences that have V and J called. A part of the clones is gone; compared with another copy, unresolved V genes explain less than half, and the rest is unexplained. D and trimming come from the DNA, and the V and J calls and clone size come from that table. The sample table contains 85,000 to 100,000 clones; only one count was recorded for 80% to 90% of them. Of the sample, around 0.6% falls within the top ten clones.

This receptor was identified in a woman aged 50 to 65 with glioma. Recombination connected TRBV11-3 to TRBJ1-4; TRBD1 is possibly the D segment (6 matching bases). Sequenced material: PBMCs, taken from a glioma patient treated with radiotherapy, temozolomide or both. The CDR3 region: CASSLDSGRGRLGEKLFF. The DNA is TGTGCCAGCAGCTTAGACTCGGGGCGGGGGCGCTTAGGTGAAAAACTGTTTTTT.